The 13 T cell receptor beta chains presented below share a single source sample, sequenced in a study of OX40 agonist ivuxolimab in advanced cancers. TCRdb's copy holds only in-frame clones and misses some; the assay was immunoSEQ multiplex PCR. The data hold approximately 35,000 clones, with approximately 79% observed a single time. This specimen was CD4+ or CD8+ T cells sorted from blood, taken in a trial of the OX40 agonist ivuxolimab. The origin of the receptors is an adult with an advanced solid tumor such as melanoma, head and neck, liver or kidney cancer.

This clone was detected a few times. For the CDR3, the DNA is TGTGCCAGCAGCTTAGGGGAGAACACTGAAGCTTTCTTT. Translating it yields CASSLGENTEAFF. The rearrangement joins TRBV11-3 to TRBJ1-1, with D unresolved. Germline-derived CDR1 and CDR2 are SGHNT and YENEEA. This CDR3 has 13 amino acids. Trimming took off 1 base at V and 1 base at J, with 4 bases between the two ends.

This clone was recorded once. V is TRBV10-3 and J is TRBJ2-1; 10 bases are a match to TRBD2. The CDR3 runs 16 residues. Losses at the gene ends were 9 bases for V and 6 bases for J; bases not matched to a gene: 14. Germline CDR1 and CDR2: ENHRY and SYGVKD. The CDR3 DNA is TGTGCCATTCAGCGGGGGGGCTCTTCTGACGCCAATGAGCAGTTCTTC. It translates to CAIQRGGSSDANEQFF.

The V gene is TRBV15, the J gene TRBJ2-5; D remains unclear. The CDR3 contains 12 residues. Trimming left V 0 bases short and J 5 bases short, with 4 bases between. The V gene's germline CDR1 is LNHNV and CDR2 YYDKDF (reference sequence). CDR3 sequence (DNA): TGTGCCACCAGCAGAGATGTCGAGACCCAGTACTTC. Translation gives CATSRDVETQYF.

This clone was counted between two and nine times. In nucleotides, the CDR3 is TGTGCCAGCAGCTTGCGGGCTAATGAAAAACTGTTTTTT. Its protein product is CASSLRANEKLFF. The chain has TRBV5-6 and TRBJ1-4; D is uncertain. The V gene lost 1 base and the J gene lost 3 bases, with 4 bases spanning the gap. The CDR3 has 13 amino acids. The germline gives CDR1 SGHDT, CDR2 YYEEEE.

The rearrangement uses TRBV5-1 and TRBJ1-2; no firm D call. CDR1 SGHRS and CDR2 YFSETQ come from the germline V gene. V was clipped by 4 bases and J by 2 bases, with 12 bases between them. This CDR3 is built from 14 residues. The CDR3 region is CASSLEVGNYGYTF. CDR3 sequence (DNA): TGCGCCAGCAGCCTCGAAGTAGGAAACTATGGCTACACCTTC.

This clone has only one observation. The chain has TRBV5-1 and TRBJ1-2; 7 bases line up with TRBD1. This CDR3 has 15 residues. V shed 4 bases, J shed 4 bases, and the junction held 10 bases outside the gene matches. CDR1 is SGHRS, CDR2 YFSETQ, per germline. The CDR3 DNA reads TGCGCCAGCAGCATCGACAGGGTTCAGGGCTATGGCTACACCTTC. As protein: CASSIDRVQGYGYTF.

CDR3 region: CAWSVAGVNTEAFF. CDR3 nucleotides: TGTGCCTGGAGTGTAGCAGGAGTGAACACTGAAGCTTTCTTT. The genes are TRBV30 and TRBJ1-1, with D unclear. This CDR3 region has 14 residues. V was cut by 0 bases and J by 0 bases, with 8 bases left in between. CDR1 and CDR2 (germline): GTSNPN, SVGIG (reference sequence).

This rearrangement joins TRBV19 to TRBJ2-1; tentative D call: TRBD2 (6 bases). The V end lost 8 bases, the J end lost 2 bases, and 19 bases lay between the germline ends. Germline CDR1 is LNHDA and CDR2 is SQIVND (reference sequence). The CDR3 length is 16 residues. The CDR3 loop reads CASCIFGGGTYNEQFF. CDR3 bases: TGTGCCAGTTGCATCTTCGGGGGTGGGACCTACAATGAGCAGTTCTTC.

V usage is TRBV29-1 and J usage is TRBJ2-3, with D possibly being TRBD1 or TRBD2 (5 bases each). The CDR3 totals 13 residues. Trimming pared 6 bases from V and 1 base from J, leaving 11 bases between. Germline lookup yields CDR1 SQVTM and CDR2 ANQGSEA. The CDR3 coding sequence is TGCAGCGTGACGGGGCCGGGCACAGATACGCAGTATTTT. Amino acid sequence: CSVTGPGTDTQYF.

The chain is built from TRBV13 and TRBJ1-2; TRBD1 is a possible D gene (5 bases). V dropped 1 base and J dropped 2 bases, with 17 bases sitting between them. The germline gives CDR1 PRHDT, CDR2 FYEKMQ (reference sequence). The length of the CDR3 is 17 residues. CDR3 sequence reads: CASSLVSPVGPNYGYTF. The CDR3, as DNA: TGTGCCAGCAGCTTAGTATCGCCGGTGGGACCCAACTATGGCTACACCTTC.

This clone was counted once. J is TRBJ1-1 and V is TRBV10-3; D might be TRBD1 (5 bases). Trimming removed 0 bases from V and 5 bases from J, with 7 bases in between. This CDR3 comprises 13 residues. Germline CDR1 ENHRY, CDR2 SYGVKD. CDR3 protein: CAISESKGTEAFF. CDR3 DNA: TGTGCCATCAGTGAGTCGAAGGGGACTGAAGCTTTCTTT.

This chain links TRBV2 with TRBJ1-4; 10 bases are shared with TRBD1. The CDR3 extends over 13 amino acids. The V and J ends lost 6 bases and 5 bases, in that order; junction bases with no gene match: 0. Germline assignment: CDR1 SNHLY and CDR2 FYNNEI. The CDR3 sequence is CASRGQGNEKLFF. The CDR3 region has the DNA TGTGCCAGCAGGGGACAGGGGAATGAAAAACTGTTTTTT.

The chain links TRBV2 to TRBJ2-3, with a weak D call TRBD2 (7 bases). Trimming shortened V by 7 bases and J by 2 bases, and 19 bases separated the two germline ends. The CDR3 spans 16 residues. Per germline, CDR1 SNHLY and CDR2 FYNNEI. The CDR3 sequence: CASTAGVGGATDTQYF. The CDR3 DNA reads TGTGCCAGCACGGCGGGTGTGGGGGGGGCCACAGATACGCAGTATTTT.